These T cell receptor beta chains were read from a single sample in a study of metastatic and nonmetastatic thyroid tumors. With MiXCR, TCRdb called clones anew from the PCR reads. This sample has about 70,000 clones; more than 15% occur once, and the top ten carry around 13%. Sequencing was performed on blood. These receptors were obtained from a female donor with papillary thyroid cancer or a benign thyroid nodule (not recorded which). Some clones in this sample may be carry-over from other donors' samples. CDR3s include the opening cysteine and the closing phenylalanine or tryptophan. D genes are given only for firm matches. Size is stated for part of the rows, as once, few or many counts, or as a class when the clone is expanded.

cdr3_nt cdr3_aa j_call d_call v_call cdr3_length clone_size
TGTGCCAGCTCACCGCGGACAGCCTCCTACGAGCAGTACTTC CASSPRTASYEQYF TRBJ2-7 NA TRBV18 14 many
TGTGCCAGCAGCTTAGTCCTATCGGAGGCCCTCCACTTT CASSLVLSEALHF TRBJ1-6 NA TRBV7-2 13 many
TGTGCCTGGTCCCCTTACAGCGGGTCTAGCGGCTACACCTTC CAWSPYSGSSGYTF TRBJ1-2 NA TRBV30 14 many
TGCGCCAGCAGCTTGGCCCCAGGGTTCCAAGAGACCCAGTACTTC CASSLAPGFQETQYF TRBJ2-5 NA TRBV5-1 15 NA
TGCAGTGCTACTGGGCTAGCGGGAGGGTCCTACAATGAGCAGTTCTTC CSATGLAGGSYNEQFF TRBJ2-1 TRBD2 TRBV20-1 16 many
TGTGCCAGCAGTTTCCCTGCAGGGAGCTCCTACAATGAGCAGTTCTTC CASSFPAGSSYNEQFF TRBJ2-1 NA TRBV12-3/TRBV12-4 16 many
TGTGTCACGACGACTAATGAAAAACTGTTTTTT CVTTTNEKLFF TRBJ1-4 NA TRBV6-1 11 NA
TGTGCCAGCAGCCACCTATTCGCGGAAGACTACAATGAGCAGTTCTTC CASSHLFAEDYNEQFF TRBJ2-1 NA TRBV6-1 16 many
TGCGCCAGCAGAAGAACAACCTTGAACACTGAAGCTTTCTTT CASRRTTLNTEAFF TRBJ1-1 NA TRBV5-1 14 many
TGTGCCAGCAGCTGGACCGGGACAGCGATCACAGATACGCAGTATTTT CASSWTGTAITDTQYF TRBJ2-3 TRBD1 TRBV5-6 16 NA
TGTGCCATAAATACCCGGCAGGGGGCTATGAACACTGAAGCTTTCTTT CAINTRQGAMNTEAFF TRBJ1-1 TRBD1 TRBV10-3 16 few
TGTGCCAGCATGGGGTTCACAGATACGCAGTATTTT CASMGFTDTQYF TRBJ2-3 NA TRBV6-4 12 many
TGTGCCATCAGTGAAAGGGCGGGAGATTCCTACGAGCAGTACTTC CAISERAGDSYEQYF TRBJ2-7 TRBD2 TRBV10-3 15 many
TGTGAAACCCGAGGGGTGGGCGGCTACACCTTC CETRGVGGYTF TRBJ1-2 NA TRBV2 11 NA
TGTGCCAGTAGTTTTTTGGGATACCAATCCCCCCCCTACAATGAGCAGTTCTTC CASSFLGYQSPPYNEQFF TRBJ2-1 NA TRBV19 18 many
TGCAGCGTTTGGGTCCGGGACAGGGGGATGGATACGCAGTATTTT CSVWVRDRGMDTQYF TRBJ2-3 TRBD1 TRBV29-1 15 NA
TGTGCCACCAGTGACGGACAGACCACAGATACGCAGTATTTT CATSDGQTTDTQYF TRBJ2-3 NA TRBV24-1 14 many
TGTGCCAGCAGAGAGACTGCAACCTCCTACGAGCAGTACTTC CASRETATSYEQYF TRBJ2-7 NA TRBV6-1 14 many
TGTGCCAGTAGTATGTGGGGCCCTGGAAACACCATATATTTT CASSMWGPGNTIYF TRBJ1-3 NA TRBV19 14 many
TGTGCCAGCAGCCTTGACAGGGCTTTTAATCTCGAGCAGTACTTC CASSLDRAFNLEQYF TRBJ2-7 TRBD1 TRBV5-6 15 many
TGTGCCAGCAGTACAACCCTAGCGGAGACCGCTAGCACAGATACGCAGTATTTT CASSTTLAETASTDTQYF TRBJ2-3 TRBD2 TRBV28 18 many
TGTGCCAGCAGCCCTGCGGTGGGTTCGTACAATGAGCAGTTCTTC CASSPAVGSYNEQFF TRBJ2-1 NA TRBV27 15 NA
TGTGCCAGCAGCTTGGGGCGGGGAGACGCGGAGACCCAGTACTTC CASSLGRGDAETQYF TRBJ2-5 NA TRBV7-8 15 many
TGTGCCATCAGTCTAGACTCTAGCGGGGGGACAGATACGCAGTATTTT CAISLDSSGGTDTQYF TRBJ2-3 TRBD2 TRBV10-3 16 NA
TGTGCCAATATTCCGCGGACAGGGTGGGGCGGGGAGCTGTTTTTT CANIPRTGWGGELFF TRBJ2-2 TRBD1 TRBV19 15 NA
TGTGCCAGCAGTCAGGGGATTTCCTATGGCTACACCTTC CASSQGISYGYTF TRBJ1-2 NA TRBV6-1 13 many
TGTGCCAGCAGCCCACCCCAACTCTCGGGACTAGTAATAGAGACCCAGTACTTC CASSPPQLSGLVIETQYF TRBJ2-5 TRBD2 TRBV14 18 many
TGTGCCAGCAGTGAATACGGGACCTACGAGCAGTACTTC CASSEYGTYEQYF TRBJ2-7 NA TRBV2 13 many